Listed below are T cell receptor beta chains from one sample, sequenced in a study of T cell repertoires in cytomegalovirus infection. TCRdb recomputed calls from the reads with MiXCR, one row per CDR3 protein. The repertoire holds 200,000 or so distinct CDR3 sequences, with roughly 30% as singletons. Sequencing was carried out using PBMCs. The receptors stem from a human donor in good health (CMV status not recorded). Some clones in this sample may be carry-over from other donors' samples. Both conserved end residues are part of each CDR3. D genes are given only for firm matches. Clone size is stated in some rows and not others, as once, few, many or a class when expanded.

CASSYSSSSGSEQYF | TGTGCCAGCAGTTACTCGAGTTCCTCGGGATCCGAGCAGTACTTC | TRBJ2-7 | NA | 15 | TRBV6-5 | NA
CASRGWVGTEAFF | TGTGCCAGCAGGGGGTGGGTGGGCACTGAAGCTTTCTTT | TRBJ1-1 | NA | 13 | TRBV27 | NA
CASSLDRSNTEAFF | TGTGCCAGCAGCTTGGATAGGTCCAACACTGAAGCTTTCTTT | TRBJ1-1 | NA | 14 | TRBV5-6 | NA
CASSFTTGQPQHF | TGTGCCAGCAGTTTTACGACGGGTCAGCCCCAGCATTTT | TRBJ1-5 | NA | 13 | TRBV12-3/TRBV12-4 | NA
CATSRDPVGQRAKNIQYF | TGTGCCACCAGCAGAGATCCTGTTGGTCAGCGGGCCAAAAACATTCAGTACTTC | TRBJ2-4 | NA | 18 | TRBV15 | NA
CASSRDRRDRAFF | TGTGCCAGCAGCCGGGACAGGAGGGATAGGGCTTTCTTT | TRBJ1-1 | NA | 13 | TRBV3-1 | TRBD1
CASTVPGGFYEQYF | TGTGCCAGCACCGTTCCAGGAGGATTTTACGAGCAGTACTTC | TRBJ2-7 | NA | 14 | TRBV11-2 | NA
CASSLTGLGGYTF | TGCGCCAGCAGCTTGACAGGGCTGGGCGGCTACACCTTC | TRBJ1-2 | NA | 13 | TRBV5-1 | NA
CASSPDGTSAGELFF | TGTGCCAGCAGCCCAGACGGGACTAGCGCCGGGGAGCTGTTTTTT | TRBJ2-2 | few | 15 | TRBV7-2 | TRBD2
CASSKSGLGNQPQHF | TGTGCCAGCAGCAAGTCCGGGTTGGGCAATCAGCCCCAGCATTTT | TRBJ1-5 | NA | 15 | TRBV7-6 | NA
CASSYSETEGFYEQFF | TGTGCCAGCAGTTACTCGGAGACAGAGGGGTTCTATGAGCAGTTCTTC | TRBJ2-1 | few | 16 | TRBV6-2/TRBV6-3 | NA
CASSLVLRGSASYEQYF | TGTGCCAGCAGCTTAGTGCTGAGGGGTTCTGCCTCCTACGAGCAGTACTTC | TRBJ2-7 | NA | 17 | TRBV7-2 | NA
CASSVGLITDTQYF | TGTGCCAGCAGCGTGGGACTTATCACAGATACGCAGTATTTT | TRBJ2-3 | NA | 14 | TRBV7-6 | NA
CASTVRRAYPQETQYF | TGTGCCAGCACCGTTCGACGGGCCTACCCACAAGAGACCCAGTACTTC | TRBJ2-5 | NA | 16 | TRBV11-3 | NA
CASSPSGGALRDTQYF | TGTGCTAGCAGCCCTAGCGGGGGGGCCTTGAGAGATACGCAGTATTTT | TRBJ2-3 | NA | 16 | TRBV7-7 | TRBD2
CASSQDGGFNEKLFF | TGTGCCAGCAGCCAAGATGGGGGATTTAATGAAAAACTGTTTTTT | TRBJ1-4 | NA | 15 | TRBV4-2 | NA
CASSQEADNSPLHF | TGTGCCAGCAGCCAAGAGGCAGATAATTCACCCCTCCACTTT | TRBJ1-6 | NA | 14 | TRBV14 | NA
CATRGGYTF | TGTGCCACCAGAGGTGGCTACACCTTC | TRBJ1-2 | few | 9 | TRBV2 | NA
CASSAKRLAGTAQETQYF | TGTGCCAGCAGCGCCAAGCGACTTGCAGGGACAGCCCAAGAGACCCAGTACTTC | TRBJ2-5 | NA | 18 | TRBV11-2 | TRBD1
CASSLTGGNTEAFF | TGTGCCAGCAGCTTGACAGGGGGTAACACTGAAGCTTTCTTT | TRBJ1-1 | many | 14 | TRBV7-3 | TRBD1
CASSQRDQETQYF | TGTGCCAGCAGCCAAAGGGATCAGGAGACCCAGTACTTC | TRBJ2-5 | many | 13 | TRBV7-3 | NA
CASSPGRYEQFF | TGTGCCAGCAGCCCGGGGCGGTATGAGCAGTTCTTC | TRBJ2-1 | NA | 12 | TRBV7-9 | NA
CASSPPWDQTQYF | TGTGCCAGCAGCCCACCATGGGATCAGACCCAGTACTTC | TRBJ2-5 | many | 13 | TRBV11-2 | NA
CASSVAGGRNDQFF | TGTGCCAGCAGCGTAGCGGGGGGGCGCAATGATCAGTTCTTC | TRBJ2-1 | NA | 14 | TRBV6-4 | TRBD2
CASSDPGQGMYSGNTIYF | TGTGCCAGCAGCGACCCGGGACAGGGAATGTACTCTGGAAACACCATATATTTT | TRBJ1-3 | NA | 18 | TRBV7-9 | TRBD1
CASSLGGTGYANTGELFF | TGCGCCAGCAGCTTGGGGGGGACAGGCTACGCGAACACCGGGGAGCTGTTTTTT | TRBJ2-2 | few | 18 | TRBV5-1 | TRBD1
CASLELGGINNEQFF | TGTGCCAGCCTTGAATTGGGGGGGATTAACAATGAGCAGTTCTTC | TRBJ2-1 | few | 15 | TRBV11-2 | TRBD2
CASSPAGQPLRRYF | TGTGCCAGCAGCCCGGCGGGACAGCCCTTAAGGCGGTACTTC | TRBJ2-7 | few | 14 | TRBV11-2 | NA
CASSLGTSDYNEQFF | TGTGCCAGCAGCTTAGGGACTAGCGACTACAATGAGCAGTTCTTC | TRBJ2-1 | NA | 15 | TRBV11-1 | TRBD2
CASSQDLQSTEAFF | TGTGCCAGTAGTCAGGATTTACAGAGTACTGAAGCTTTCTTT | TRBJ1-1 | many | 14 | TRBV19 | NA
CATNSVGGYTF | TGTGCCACCAACTCGGTGGGGGGCTACACCTTC | TRBJ1-2 | NA | 11 | TRBV15 | NA
CSAGDKGETQYF | TGCAGTGCTGGGGACAAGGGAGAGACCCAGTACTTC | TRBJ2-5 | NA | 12 | TRBV20-1 | NA
CASSPSQGSSYNSPLHF | TGTGCCAGCAGCCCTTCTCAGGGGAGCTCCTATAATTCACCCCTCCACTTT | TRBJ1-6 | few | 17 | TRBV7-2 | NA
CASSVQGRDTQYF | TGTGCCAGCAGCGTACAGGGGAGGGATACGCAGTATTTT | TRBJ2-3 | NA | 13 | TRBV7-9 | NA
CSVHGGDSDEKLFF | TGCAGCGTTCATGGTGGGGACAGTGATGAAAAACTGTTTTTT | TRBJ1-4 | few | 14 | TRBV29-1 | TRBD1
CSAFLPGHQNTEAFF | TGCAGTGCTTTTCTACCGGGACACCAGAACACTGAAGCTTTCTTT | TRBJ1-1 | NA | 15 | TRBV20-1 | NA
CASSQDPGEETVQQAFF | TGCGCCAGCAGCCAAGATCCGGGGGAGGAGACAGTTCAGCAAGCTTTCTTT | TRBJ1-1 | NA | 17 | TRBV4-1 | NA
CASSPTGGWNEQFF | TGTGCCAGCAGCCCTACCGGGGGTTGGAATGAGCAGTTCTTC | TRBJ2-1 | NA | 14 | TRBV7-2 | NA
CASRRASSGANVLTF | TGTGCCAGCAGGCGAGCAAGCTCTGGGGCCAACGTCCTGACTTTC | TRBJ2-6 | many | 15 | TRBV7-2 | NA
CATAAAGVGGANVLTF | TGTGCCACCGCCGCCGCTGGGGTTGGTGGGGCCAACGTCCTGACTTTC | TRBJ2-6 | NA | 16 | TRBV4-2 | NA
CAISEWFSGQDEQYF | TGTGCCATCAGTGAGTGGTTTAGCGGACAAGACGAGCAGTACTTC | TRBJ2-7 | once | 15 | TRBV10-3 | NA
CAISEKERLNSPLHF | TGTGCCATCAGTGAGAAAGAGAGGTTGAATTCACCCCTCCACTTT | TRBJ1-6 | few | 15 | TRBV10-3 | NA
CASTIQASYEQYF | TGTGCCAGCACCATACAGGCCTCCTACGAGCAGTACTTC | TRBJ2-7 | few | 13 | TRBV5-8 | NA
CASSQDRGLAETQYF | TGTGCCAGCAGCCAAGATAGGGGACTAGCGGAGACCCAGTACTTC | TRBJ2-5 | NA | 15 | TRBV4-2 | TRBD2
CASKAGVDDKLFF | TGTGCCAGCAAAGCAGGGGTAGATGACAAACTGTTTTTT | TRBJ1-4 | NA | 13 | TRBV2 | NA
CASRRGGRQETQYF | TGTGCCAGCAGACGGGGGGGCCGACAAGAGACCCAGTACTTC | TRBJ2-5 | NA | 14 | TRBV6-6 | TRBD2